This TCR beta chain was documented in a study of T cells in Graves' hyperthyroidism and ophthalmopathy. The length of the CDR3 is 14 residues. The germline gives CDR1 MNHNS, CDR2 SASEGT. As concerns this clonotype: What it binds is not known. This may arise from a read error, as a much more abundant clone is one base away.

RNA transcripts provided the source from which TCR beta CDR3 regions were amplified. HTBI primers drove first-round RT-PCR of the TCR CDR3. One entry per CDR3 protein, called by TCRdb with MiXCR from the multiplex PCR reads. The sample lists roughly 400,000 distinct CDR3 sequences; about 14% were seen once. Fresh peripheral blood, 8 to 10 ml, was the source of the PBMCs. Study-level points and caveats: From stable hyperthyroidism, ophthalmopathy was set apart by a 13 V-J model.

This sequence joins TRBV6-1 and TRBJ2-7; D perhaps matches TRBD1 (8 bases). This receptor was identified in a man aged 45-60 years with Graves' ophthalmopathy. Sequences were obtained from blood. CDR3 DNA sequence: TGTGCCAGCAGGAACAGGGGGGGAACCTACGAGCAGCACTTC. Protein sequence: CASRNRGGTYEQHF.